This T cell receptor (beta chain) originates from a study of cytotoxic CD8 clonotypes in ibrutinib-treated CLL. Sequencing was performed with immunoSEQ multiplex PCR; in TCRdb, only in-frame clones are kept and a portion is missing. The sample lists 200,000 to 250,000 clones; roughly 79% were seen once. CDR1 is SGHVS and CDR2 is FNYEAQ in the germline V gene. V lost 7 bases, J lost 0 bases, and 16 bases lay in between. The CDR3 consists of 16 residues. As to this clone: Its specificity is unknown.

Study conclusions and caveats: Clonality rose at ibrutinib response and fell back toward baseline at progression.

V is TRBV7-6 and J is TRBJ1-3, with D perhaps TRBD1 (5 bases). Material: PBMCs, obtained after 12 months of ibrutinib treatment. The sequence derives from a human donor with chronic lymphocytic leukemia. The DNA of the CDR3 is TGTGCCAGCATCCCGGGGGGACTTAGCTCTGGAAACACCATATATTTT. As protein: CASIPGGLSSGNTIYF.